The clone carrying this T cell receptor (delta chain) was counted a few times. The antigen is not known. Extracted RNA was reverse transcribed into cDNA. CDR3 amplicons came from multiplex PCR with pooled V-gene forward and constant-region reverse primers. TCRdb reprocessed the multiplex PCR reads through CATT. The table shows some 19,000 delta-chain clones, with 6.5% to 10% occurring only once. This entry is derived from a study of Vδ1+ human thymocytes. The V gene's germline CDR1 is TSWWSYY and CDR2 QGS. V gave up 0 bases and J gave up 0 bases; unmatched junction bases: 15. The CDR3 totals 20 residues. Study-wide findings and caveats: Thymic TRG and TRD repertoires appeared highly polyclonal.

This chain joins TRDV1 and TRDJ1; 8 nucleotides align to TRDD3. The receptor was derived from a child younger than two who had congenital heart surgery. The sequencing input was Vdelta1+ gamma-delta thymocytes from the thymus. Indicated subset: FACS-sorted CD3+ TCRalphabeta- TCRVdelta1+ TCRVdelta2- thymocytes. This CDR3 reads CALGELFLVPWGMNTDKLIF. As DNA, the CDR3 is TGTGCTCTTGGGGAACTATTCTTAGTCCCTTGGGGGATGAACACCGATAAACTCATCTTT.